This T cell receptor beta chain was identified in a study of neurological immune-mediated disorders (dated by TCRdb to between 2018 and 2021). Study-level background: Peripheral blood TCR-beta repertoires from patients with HTLV-I-associated myelopathy (HAM/TSP), patients with multiple sclerosis, and healthy controls were compared in the study using UMI-based sequencing. Alongside PBMC samples, the set of more than 80 TCR-beta libraries contained longitudinal samples, technical triplicates, and paired CD4+ and CD8+ T-cell subsets that had been sorted. Each longitudinal HAM/TSP and healthy donor was sampled at 3 time-points spaced at about 3-40 month intervals. The cohort included 68 subjects: some 14 with HAM/TSP, about 35 with multiple sclerosis, and about 20 healthy controls. General findings and caveats noted by the study authors: TCR clonal expansion was highest in HAM/TSP patients and lowest in MS patients, with MS patients falling below even healthy controls. Expanded clones from different subjects shared no identical CDR3 amino acid sequences, which suggests that TCR-beta repertoires were private in all groups.

cDNA was synthesized by template-switch 5'RACE using a primer with a 10-nucleotide random unique molecular identifier that tagged each TCR transcript. Every sequencing run yielded over 170 million TCR-beta sequences covering 15-18 subjects. The RNeasy kit was used for extraction of total RNA. The KAPA Real-time Library Amplification kit was used to amplify TCR-beta VDJ regions with primers targeting the TCR constant region and the 5'RACE anchor. Sample indexes and Illumina adaptors were added in a first PCR, and a second PCR then increased library yield. After Ampure bead purification, the roughly 650 bp TCR product was size-selected on a 2% E-gel SizeSelection system. Library quality was checked on a Bioanalyzer, concentration was measured with Qubit, and libraries were quantified with the Kapa Library Quantification kit before pooling. Paired-end 2 x 150 bp sequencing of the libraries was performed on an Illumina HiSeq 2500. To increase sequence diversity, roughly 24-31% phiX was spiked into each library pool. The authors' analysis ran thus. Quality-filtered reads were processed with the UMI-based MiGEC pipeline, and over 85% of raw TCR sequences were removed by the MiGEC pipeline during error correction. IMGT germline references were used for aligning VDJ genes, and each clonotype was defined as a unique CDR3 amino acid sequence together with its V-J genes. Clonal expansion, Shannon diversity, and CDR3 relatedness (CalcPairwiseDistances, ClusterSamples) were evaluated with VDJtools, and phylogenetic trees were built with CLCbio workbench. Using coefficient-of-variation modelling across technical triplicates, the study counted a clone as expanded if it had at least 8 unique UMIs. Starting from the raw public reads, TCRdb applied fastp trimming at Q25, assembled clones with MiXCR and retained in-frame beta chains. Rows matching on CDR3 protein sequence are summarized as one entry with the most common DNA and genes. These V and J calls rely on TCRdb rather than the paper's analysis. This sample has more than 70,000 distinct CDR3 sequences in its table, and 10% of those were observed once. The ten top clones hold 9.6% of the sample.

This specimen's time point label, per the study, means: longitudinal time-point 1 (baseline). The healthy controls were volunteers from blood banks in Maryland, USA. For the unsorted PBMC libraries, 2 million PBMCs were stored in RNAlater at -80 degrees C until RNA extraction and were used to generate the libraries. PBMCs were separated from peripheral blood using Ficoll-Hypaque density gradient centrifugation and then cryopreserved in liquid nitrogen. This clonotype was recorded many times. The antigen it recognizes is unknown. No per-base quality is available; no much larger clone lies one base away. The sequenced sample consisted of PBMCs. This clonotype originated in a man younger than 40 in good health.

The base sequence is TGCAGTGCTAGAGAAGCCCTCGGAGGGAATGAGCAGTTCTTC. The translation is CSAREALGGNEQFF. The rearranged chain carries TRBV20-1 and TRBJ2-1; TRBD2 is a weak D gene call, 6 bases matching. V is reduced by 0 bases and J by 7 bases, leaving a spacing of 13 bases between them. The germline V gene encodes CDR1 DFQATT and CDR2 SNEGSKA (reference sequence). Taken from cysteine to phenylalanine, the CDR3 has 14 residues. CDR3 DNA is the only sequence kept; it has 42 bases, read in frame from the first base.